This T cell receptor (beta chain) was retrieved from a study of shared T cell receptors in the human thymus. The protocol was immunoSEQ multiplex PCR, while the TCRdb copy is restricted to in-frame clones and leaves out a portion. In the table there are about 660,000 clones, approximately 87% of which are singletons. V was pared by 8 bases and J by 3 bases, with 22 bases between. This CDR3 contains 17 residues. These records were also assigned to another study, of human thymus T cells. That source adds: Infants served as donors; they were healthy and Finnish and were having corrective surgery for congenital heart defects. There were highly overlapping thymic repertoires among unrelated individuals, as related research reported.

V gene TRBV23-1 combines with J gene TRBJ2-2, with D possibly matching TRBD1 (5 bases). TRBV23-1 is annotated as an ORF whose role is uncertain. The specimen sequenced was thymocytes. The clonotype comes from a boy in the first two years of life with a congenital heart defect. CDR3 sequence reads: CASGPCRGEVYTGELFF. The CDR3 DNA is TGCGCCAGCGGGCCGTGTAGGGGCGAGGTTTACACCGGGGAGCTGTTTTTT.